Below, 28 T cell receptor beta chains from the same sample are listed, as sequenced in a study of T cell changes during pregnancy in multiple sclerosis. Using immunoSEQ multiplex PCR, the repertoire was profiled, and TCRdb retains in-frame clones only, with some absent. The data hold tens of thousands of clones, with approximately 93% observed a single time. The starting material was peripheral blood, obtained after pregnancy. The source of these receptors is a female donor in good health, enrolled as a control in a pregnancy study.

The chain joins TRBV9 to TRBJ2-2; 8 bases map to TRBD2. Unmatched junction bases numbered 1, after V lost 0 bases and J lost 6 bases. From germline, CDR1 is SGDLS and CDR2 YYNGEE. This CDR3 is built from 14 residues. The CDR3 bases are TGTGCCAGCAGCGTAGTAGCGGGGTCCGGGGAGCTGTTTTTT. Translated, it gives CASSVVAGSGELFF.

The chain recombines TRBV27 with TRBJ2-3, with TRBD2 matching over 15 bases. The CDR3 has 15 residues. Per the germline V gene, CDR1 is MNHEY and CDR2 is SMNVEV (reference sequence). V lost 7 bases to trimming and J lost 5 bases; unmatched junction nucleotides: 4. The DNA for the CDR3 is TGTGCCAGCACCGGACTAGCGGGAGGGGGAGATACGCAGTATTTT. This encodes CASTGLAGGGDTQYF.

This clone was found once. This sequence joins TRBV28 and TRBJ1-1; 7 positions agree with TRBD1. CDR3 size: 13 residues. J was trimmed by 8 bases and V by 6 bases; bases with no gene match: 9. Per the germline V gene, CDR1 is MDHEN and CDR2 is SYDVKM. The DNA of the CDR3 is TGTGCCAGCAGCCGAGGGGGCGCTTCGGAAGCTTTCTTT. Translation: CASSRGGASEAFF.

CDR3 in amino acids: CARGGASTPDTQYF. The CDR3 DNA follows: TGCGCCAGAGGCGGGGCCAGCACCCCAGATACGCAGTATTTT. The chain carries TRBV10-1 and TRBJ2-3; a weak D match, TRBD2 (6 bases). From germline, CDR1 is WNHNN and CDR2 SYGVQD (reference sequence). Trimming left V 9 bases short and J 4 bases short, with 17 bases between. The length of the CDR3 is 14 residues.

This clone was seen just once. The J gene is TRBJ2-2, the V gene TRBV27, with D possibly matching TRBD1 (6 bases). Trimming pared 2 bases from V and 4 bases from J, leaving 8 bases between. In germline, CDR1 is MNHEY, CDR2 SMNVEV (reference sequence). The CDR3 spans 14 residues. CDR3: CASSLGQPTGELFF. Written as DNA, the CDR3 is TGTGCCAGCAGTTTAGGACAGCCCACCGGGGAGCTGTTTTTT.

The chain recombines TRBV4-1 with TRBJ1-5, with TRBD1 matching 9 bases. V lost 3 bases, J lost 6 bases, and 6 bases stayed unmatched. Germline V gene lookup returns CDR1 MGHRA and CDR2 YSYEKL. This CDR3 spans 15 amino acids. CDR3 DNA: TGCGCCAGCAGCCACGTTGACAGGGGGAGTCAGCCCCAGCATTTT. Translated, it gives CASSHVDRGSQPQHF.

The J gene is TRBJ2-2, the V gene TRBV2; possibly TRBD1 for D (5 bases). In germline, CDR1 is SNHLY, CDR2 FYNNEI. The V end was cut by 3 bases, the J end by 0 bases, with 8 bases between. The CDR3 totals 15 residues. CDR3 sequence (DNA): TGTGCCAGCAGTGACCTGACAGCGAACACCGGGGAGCTGTTTTTT. Its translation is CASSDLTANTGELFF. The full variable domain, in which reference TRBV2 and TRBJ2-2 provide the parts outside the CDR3, is EPEVTQTPSHQVTQMGQEVILRCVPISNHLYFYWYRQILGQKVEFLVSFYNNEISEKSEIFDDQFSVERPDGSNFTLKIRSTKLEDSAMYFCASSDLTANTGELFFGEGSRLTVL.

This rearrangement joins TRBV14 to TRBJ2-5; 11 positions agree with TRBD2. Germline V gene sequence: CDR1 SGHDN, CDR2 FVKESK. V dropped 4 bases and J dropped 2; count of bases not matched to a gene: 3. CDR3 length: 15 amino acids. CDR3 amino acids: CASSLGLAGQETQYF. DNA of the CDR3: TGTGCCAGCAGCCTTGGACTAGCGGGTCAAGAGACCCAGTACTTC.

The J gene is TRBJ2-7, the V gene TRBV7-9; 8 bases line up with TRBD2. The CDR3 has 14 amino acids. Germline-derived CDR1 and CDR2 are SEHNR and FQNEAQ (reference sequence). V gave up 6 bases and J gave up 2 bases; unmatched junction bases: 6. The CDR3 coding sequence is TGTGCCAGCAGTTCTCCGGGACTAGCCTACGAGCAGTACTTC. It codes for CASSSPGLAYEQYF.

The V and J genes are TRBV10-1 and TRBJ2-1; the match to TRBD2 covers 8 bases. With V trimmed by 6 bases and J by 4 bases, 17 bases remained unmatched. CDR3 length equals 18 residues. Germline CDR1 and CDR2: WNHNN and SYGVQD (reference sequence). DNA for the CDR3: TGCGCCAGCAGGGGGGCCCGTTTTGTAGAGCGGGAGTACAATGAGCAGTTCTTC. This encodes CASRGARFVEREYNEQFF.

The rearrangement uses TRBV6-5 and TRBJ1-2; no clear D. This CDR3 is 13 amino acids long. V lost 5 bases to trimming and J lost 7 bases, with 14 bases between them. CDR1 MNHEY and CDR2 SVGAGI come from the germline V gene. The CDR3 sequence is CASSTSEEGGYTF. The CDR3 DNA reads TGTGCCAGCAGTACCTCCGAAGAGGGTGGCTACACCTTC.

This chain connects TRBV5-1 to TRBJ2-2; D ambiguous. V gave up 0 bases and J gave up 5 bases, with 8 bases separating them. The CDR3 contains 14 residues. The germline V gene has CDR1 SGHRS and CDR2 YFSETQ. CDR3 DNA: TGCGCCAGCAGCTTGGCATATCGGACCGGGGAGCTGTTTTTT. Translated: CASSLAYRTGELFF.

The chain recombines TRBV6-6 with TRBJ1-5; no definite D call. Germline-derived CDR1 and CDR2 are MNHNY and SVGAGI (reference sequence). The CDR3 totals 12 residues. V lost 4 bases and J 6 bases, leaving 7 bases between the germline ends. CDR3 in amino acids: CASSSTVQPQHF. The CDR3 coding sequence is TGTGCCAGCAGTTCCACAGTTCAGCCCCAGCATTTT.

This chain uses TRBV6-5 with TRBJ1-5; D gene uncertain. The CDR3 contains 16 residues. V dropped 0 bases and J dropped 5 bases, with 14 bases sitting between them. The germline CDR1 and CDR2 sequences are MNHEY and SVGAGI. The DNA for the CDR3 is TGTGCCAGCAGTTACTCGTTCCCTGGGCGGGATCAGCCCCAGCATTTT. This gives the protein CASSYSFPGRDQPQHF.

J is TRBJ2-7 and V is TRBV28, with 8 bases identical to TRBD2. Germline assignment: CDR1 MDHEN and CDR2 SYDVKM. The CDR3 is made up of 14 amino acids. J was trimmed by 4 bases and V by 7 bases; bases with no gene match: 9. The CDR3 reads CASTLSGDSYEQYF. CDR3 coding DNA: TGTGCCAGCACCCTTAGCGGGGACTCGTACGAGCAGTACTTC.

The chain has TRBV25-1 and TRBJ2-2; 7 positions match TRBD2. Germline CDR1 MGHDK, CDR2 SYGVNS. After removal of 1 base from V and 3 bases from J, the junction contained 2 bases not matched to a gene. The CDR3 consists of 15 residues. CDR3 in amino acids: CASSEWAGDTGELFF. CDR3 sequence (DNA): TGTGCCAGCAGTGAATGGGCGGGAGACACCGGGGAGCTGTTTTTT.

Only one count was recorded for this clone. CDR3 sequence reads: CASSSTGIETQYF. Written as DNA, the CDR3 is TGTGCCAGCAGCTCTACGGGAATAGAGACCCAGTACTTC. The rearrangement links TRBV7-8 to TRBJ2-5; the D gene is possibly TRBD2 (5 bases). The CDR3 sequence is 13 residues long. Germline lookup yields CDR1 SGHVS and CDR2 FQNEAQ. V was clipped by 4 bases and J by 4 bases, with 10 bases between them.

The J gene is TRBJ1-3, the V gene TRBV18; TRBD1 might be the D (5 bases). CDR1 and CDR2 (germline): KGHSH, LQKENI. V dropped 0 bases and J dropped 1 base, with 10 bases sitting between them. The CDR3 loop spans 16 amino acids. The CDR3 here is CASSPPTVTSGNTIYF. The CDR3, as DNA: TGTGCCAGCTCACCACCGACAGTTACTTCTGGAAACACCATATATTTT. Full variable domain (outside the CDR3, taken from reference TRBV18 and TRBJ1-3): NAGVMQNPRHLVRRRGQEARLRCSPMKGHSHVYWYRQLPEEGLKFMVYLQKENIIDESGMPKERFSAEFPKEGPSILRIQQVVRGDSAAYFCASSPPTVTSGNTIYFGEGSWLTVV.

This rearrangement joins TRBV27 to TRBJ2-2, with D possibly TRBD1 on 6 matching bases. Trimming took 4 bases from V and 3 from J, leaving 9 bases between them. CDR3 length: 14 amino acids. The germline gives CDR1 MNHEY, CDR2 SMNVEV (reference sequence). The DNA for the CDR3 is TGTGCCAGCAGTTCGGACAGATACACCGGGGAGCTGTTTTTT. Residues: CASSSDRYTGELFF.

The gene calls are TRBV7-2 and TRBJ2-7; 7 positions agree with TRBD1. The V segment lost 1 base and the J segment 0 bases; nucleotides outside the gene matches: 3. The CDR3 has 15 residues. Per the germline V gene, CDR1 is SGHTA and CDR2 is FQGNSA. CDR3 residues: CASSLVGGDSYEQYF. CDR3 in DNA: TGTGCCAGCAGCTTAGTAGGGGGCGACTCCTACGAGCAGTACTTC. The full variable domain, rest sourced from reference TRBV7-2 and TRBJ2-7, is GAGVSQSPSNKVTEKGKDVELRCDPISGHTALYWYRQSLGQGLEFLIYFQGNSAPDKSGLPSDRFSAERTGGSVSTLTIQRTQQEDSAVYLCASSLVGGDSYEQYFGPGTRLTVT.

This clone was counted once. V gene TRBV5-1 combines with J gene TRBJ2-1; possible D gene TRBD2, 5 bases. CDR1 and CDR2 (germline): SGHRS, YFSETQ. CDR3 length: 14 amino acids. V lost 3 bases to trimming and J lost 4 bases, with 11 bases between them. In nucleotides, the CDR3 is TGCGCCAGCAGCTGGGGAGCGAATTACAATGAGCAGTTCTTC. This sequence encodes CASSWGANYNEQFF.

As DNA, the CDR3 is TGTGCCAGCAGTACCTGGCGGGGCAATGAGCAGTTCTTC. It specifies CASSTWRGNEQFF. V is TRBV2 and J is TRBJ2-1; D possibly corresponds to TRBD2 (6 bases). CDR3 length equals 13 residues. V was cut by 5 bases and J by 6 bases, with 11 bases left in between. Germline V gives CDR1 SNHLY, CDR2 FYNNEI.

The chain combines TRBV25-1 with TRBJ1-1; 7 bases agree with TRBD1. This CDR3 spans 13 amino acids. Trimming cost V 6 bases and J 5 bases; bases outside gene matches: 6. Looked up from germline, CDR1 is MGHDK and CDR2 is SYGVNS. The CDR3 sequence: CASSPPGGTEAFF. In nucleotides, the CDR3 is TGTGCCAGCAGCCCACCAGGGGGAACTGAAGCTTTCTTT.

The chain has TRBV6-5 and TRBJ2-7; 9 bases are a match to TRBD1. This CDR3 region has 14 residues. The V gene's germline CDR1 is MNHEY and CDR2 SVGAGI. V was clipped by 4 bases and J by 4 bases; unmatched bases: 5. In nucleotides, the CDR3 is TGTGCCAGCAGTTTATGGACAGGGGAATACGAGCAGTACTTC. Protein sequence: CASSLWTGEYEQYF.

The chain uses TRBV28 and TRBJ2-7; D is possibly TRBD1 (6 bases). V lost 5 bases and J 3 bases, leaving 17 bases between the germline ends. There are 15 residues in the CDR3. The V gene's germline CDR1 is MDHEN and CDR2 SYDVKM. The CDR3 spells CASSPLGAVIYEQYF. The CDR3 DNA reads TGTGCCAGCAGTCCCCTGGGGGCCGTAATCTACGAGCAGTACTTC.

The rearrangement uses TRBV20-1 and TRBJ2-1; TRBD2 matches at 7 bases. Germline CDR1 and CDR2: DFQATT and SNEGSKA (reference sequence). The V segment lost 3 bases and the J segment 10 bases; nucleotides outside the gene matches: 3. The CDR3 totals 11 residues. The CDR3 here is CSARGEGEQFF. CDR3 sequence (DNA): TGCAGTGCTAGGGGGGAGGGGGAGCAGTTCTTC.

The chain couples TRBV9 to TRBJ2-5; TRBD2 matches 9 bases. V gave up 0 bases and J gave up 5 bases; unmatched junction bases: 8. Germline assignment: CDR1 SGDLS and CDR2 YYNGEE. The CDR3 runs to 16 residues. CDR3: CASSVGNSGSGETQYF. The CDR3 DNA reads TGTGCCAGCAGCGTAGGAAATAGCGGGAGTGGTGAGACCCAGTACTTC.

This rearrangement joins TRBV19 to TRBJ2-5; 13 nucleotides match TRBD2. The CDR3 contains 17 residues. The junction had 10 bases not matched to a gene; V was cut back by 4 bases and J by 5 bases. Germline V CDR1 and CDR2: LNHDA, SQIVND (reference sequence). The CDR3 sequence is CASSTGLAGKSVETQYF. For the CDR3, the DNA is TGTGCCAGTAGTACGGGACTAGCGGGAAAGAGTGTGGAGACCCAGTACTTC.